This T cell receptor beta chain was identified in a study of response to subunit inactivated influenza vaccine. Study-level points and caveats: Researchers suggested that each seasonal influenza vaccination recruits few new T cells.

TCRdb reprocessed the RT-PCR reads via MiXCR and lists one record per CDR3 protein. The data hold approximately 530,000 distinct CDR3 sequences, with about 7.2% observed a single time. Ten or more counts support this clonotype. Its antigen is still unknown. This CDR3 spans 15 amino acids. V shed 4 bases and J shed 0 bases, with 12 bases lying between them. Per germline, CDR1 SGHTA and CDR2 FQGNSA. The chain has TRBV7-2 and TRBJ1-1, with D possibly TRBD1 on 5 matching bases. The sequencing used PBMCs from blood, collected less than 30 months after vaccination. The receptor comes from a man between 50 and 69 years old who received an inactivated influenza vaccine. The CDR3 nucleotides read TGTGCCAGCAGCTCCCGGGGGGGAATGAACACTGAAGCTTTCTTT. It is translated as CASSSRGGMNTEAFF.